Below, one T cell receptor beta chain is given with its context. Repertoires were generated with immunoSEQ multiplex PCR, while TCRdb's copy carries only in-frame clones and drops some. Of some 41,000 clones listed, over 75% were seen once; the top ten hold approximately 3.6%. The data derive from a study of OX40 agonist ivuxolimab in advanced cancers. The V and J ends lost 3 bases and 0 bases respectively, with 9 bases between them. Germline CDR1 and CDR2: SGHVS and FQNEAQ. The CDR3 is made up of 15 amino acids. The chain has TRBV7-8 and TRBJ1-5, with D maybe TRBD1 (5 bases). This specimen was CD4+ or CD8+ T cells sorted from blood, taken in a trial of the OX40 agonist ivuxolimab. This TCR was recovered from an adult with an advanced solid tumor such as melanoma, head and neck, liver or kidney cancer. This CDR3 reads CASSFFTGSNQPQHF. The CDR3, as DNA: TGTGCCAGCAGCTTTTTCACAGGTAGCAATCAGCCCCAGCATTTT.